The T cell receptor beta chain under discussion was sequenced for a study of cytomegalovirus exposure and HLA in healthy donors. The PCR made use of 60 Vbeta and 13 Jbeta primers. Method: immunoSEQ multiplex PCR; TCRdb's copy keeps in-frame clones and lacks some. Seen here are 130,000 to 150,000 clones, over 60% observed once, and the top ten hold less than 3.5%. About this clone: The target antigen is unknown.

General observations from the study: It was reported in a later analysis that an Asian-associated ancestry cluster showed fewer N-insertions than the approximately 670-donor mean.

Germline assignment: CDR1 SGHRS and CDR2 YFSETQ. The CDR3 is 13 residues long. Between the trimmed V and J ends, which lost 2 bases and 2 bases, there was a span of 8 bases. Sequenced material: PBMCs. This sequence originates from a woman aged 25 to 39 in good health and CMV-seropositive. V and J are TRBV5-1 and TRBJ2-7; D remains unclear. The CDR3 region has the DNA TGCGCCAGCAGCTTCCACAGCACCTACGAGCAGTACTTC. Translated, it gives CASSFHSTYEQYF.